The entry below describes one T cell receptor beta chain. Its cognate antigen is unknown. Some clones are missing from TCRdb's copy, which holds only in-frame ones; the method was immunoSEQ multiplex PCR. The sample lists more than 100,000 clones, 80% to 90% occurring once. This record comes from a study of T cell responses to AZD1222 COVID-19 vaccine. Turning to the study itself: Researchers grouped second doses given at about 4 or about 12 weeks into one pool. The study, taken as a whole, reports: In all cases, repertoires were sampled only after the peak T cell response.

The CDR3 length is 14 residues. The V gene lost 2 bases and the J gene lost 2 bases, with 9 bases spanning the gap. Germline V lookup: CDR1 MNHEY, CDR2 SMNVEV (reference sequence). The rearrangement joins TRBV27 to TRBJ1-1; D ambiguous. The TCR sequence derives from an adult in good health. Material: peripheral blood, obtained on day 0 of AZD1222 vaccination. CDR3 region: CASSLGQKNTEAFF. CDR3 coding DNA: TGTGCCAGCAGTTTAGGGCAGAAAAACACTGAAGCTTTCTTT.